This entry lists 18 T cell receptor beta chains sequenced from one sample in a study of blood T cell repertoires in COVID-19. Profiling relied on immunoSEQ multiplex PCR, and the TCRdb table lists in-frame clones only, not all of them. Among 400,000 or so clones listed, 70% to 90% were seen once. Sequenced material: peripheral blood. The receptors were gathered from a human donor in a cohort sampled during active COVID-19.

V and J are TRBV30 and TRBJ2-7; possibly TRBD1 for D (6 bases). The CDR3 has 13 amino acids. The V gene's germline CDR1 is GTSNPN and CDR2 SVGIG (reference sequence). V lost 3 bases to trimming and J lost 3 bases, with 12 bases between them. CDR3 protein: CAWRGQGIYEQYF. In DNA, the CDR3 is TGTGCCTGGAGGGGACAAGGTATCTACGAGCAGTACTTC.

The chain uses TRBV2 and TRBJ2-1, with 10 bases fitting TRBD1. CDR3 length equals 14 residues. Germline V gene lookup returns CDR1 SNHLY and CDR2 FYNNEI. V shed 6 bases, J shed 8 bases, and the junction held 7 bases outside the gene matches. The CDR3 is CASSGPGQGYEQFF. DNA for the CDR3: TGTGCCAGCAGCGGACCGGGACAGGGGTATGAGCAGTTCTTC.

The chain is built from TRBV21-1 and TRBJ2-1; TRBD1 is the table's D call and was not checked against the DNA. TRBV21-1 is reported as a pseudogene. The CDR3 sequence is 12 residues long. CDR3 amino acids: CASSTYRDRRVF. Here the CDR3 DNA reads TGTGCCAGCAGCACTTACCGGGACAGGCGAGTCTTC.

The rearrangement joins TRBV20-1 to TRBJ2-3; 7 nucleotides agree with TRBD2. Germline trimming cut 3 bases from V and 0 bases from J; bases unmatched to any gene: 3. CDR1 is DFQATT, CDR2 SNEGSKA, per germline (reference sequence). The CDR3 is 14 amino acids. CDR3 region: CSASAGASTDTQYF. The DNA of the CDR3 is TGCAGTGCTAGTGCGGGAGCTAGCACAGATACGCAGTATTTT.

The chain is built from TRBV11-2 and TRBJ1-1; D ambiguous. The CDR3 loop spans 16 amino acids. Trimming took off 5 bases at V and 0 bases at J, with 16 bases between the two ends. Germline V gives CDR1 SGHAT, CDR2 FQNNGV. This CDR3 reads CASSPKVAGMNTEAFF. The CDR3 nucleotides are TGTGCCAGCAGCCCGAAGGTTGCCGGGATGAACACTGAAGCTTTCTTT.

The chain is built from TRBV19 and TRBJ1-1, with TRBD1 as a possible D gene (6 bases). Germline assignment: CDR1 LNHDA and CDR2 SQIVND (reference sequence). Between the trimmed V and J ends, which lost 4 bases and 3 bases, there was a span of 12 bases. This CDR3 has 14 residues. The CDR3 nucleotides are TGTGCCAGTAGTAGGGGGCGACGAGACACTGAAGCTTTCTTT. As protein: CASSRGRRDTEAFF.

The rearrangement uses TRBV11-2 and TRBJ2-2; possibly TRBD2 for D (5 bases). Deletions cut 2 bases from V and 4 bases from J, with 14 bases between. Germline V gives CDR1 SGHAT, CDR2 FQNNGV. The CDR3 runs to 16 residues. The CDR3 spells CASSLRVLAGTGELFF. The CDR3 DNA follows: TGTGCCAGCAGCTTACGAGTCCTAGCAGGCACCGGGGAGCTGTTTTTT.

This chain connects TRBV28 to TRBJ1-6; 8 bases align to TRBD1. The CDR3 has 14 amino acids. V dropped 5 bases and J dropped 8; count of bases not matched to a gene: 5. CDR1 and CDR2 (germline): MDHEN, SYDVKM. This CDR3 reads CASSPGGLYSPLHF. The CDR3 DNA reads as TGTGCCAGCAGTCCAGGGGGCCTATATTCACCCCTCCACTTT.

This chain uses TRBV18 with TRBJ2-7, with TRBD2 identical over 8 bases. CDR1 is KGHSH and CDR2 is LQKENI in the germline V gene. V gave up 3 bases and J gave up 5 bases; unmatched junction bases: 6. The CDR3 runs to 14 residues. CDR3 sequence (DNA): TGTGCCAGCTCACCGGGGCGGGAGGATAACGAGCAGTACTTC. This translates into CASSPGREDNEQYF.

The chain carries TRBV29-1 and TRBJ1-2, with TRBD1 as a possible D gene (5 bases). V lost 4 bases to trimming and J lost 8 bases, with 14 bases between them. This CDR3 region has 12 residues. From germline, CDR1 is SQVTM and CDR2 ANQGSEA. CDR3 nucleotide sequence: TGCAGCGTTGGGGAAGGGGATGAGGGCTACACCTTC. Its protein product is CSVGEGDEGYTF.

The genes are TRBV29-1 and TRBJ1-1; D uncertain. The germline CDR1 and CDR2 sequences are SQVTM and ANQGSEA. Trimming took off 1 base at V and 2 bases at J, with 8 bases between the two ends. This CDR3 has 13 residues. In nucleotides, the CDR3 is TGCAGCGTTGAAGTGGGCATCAACACTGAAGCTTTCTTT. Amino acids: CSVEVGINTEAFF. The variable domain in full, completed from reference TRBV29-1 and TRBJ1-1, reads SAVISQKPSRDICQRGTSLTIQCQVDSQVTMMFWYRQQPGQSLTLIATANQGSEATYESGFVIDKFPISRPNLTFSTLTVSNMSPEDSSIYLCSVEVGINTEAFFGQGTRLTVV.

V usage is TRBV24-1 and J usage is TRBJ2-3; 13 bases fit TRBD2. Germline loops: CDR1 KGHDR, CDR2 SFDVKD. The CDR3 runs to 15 residues. Trimming at V came to 9 bases and at J to 5 bases, leaving 7 bases not matched to a gene. In DNA form, the CDR3 reads TGTGCCACCGGAGCGACTAGCGGGGGGCAAGATACGCAGTATTTT. Translated, it gives CATGATSGGQDTQYF.

The chain joins TRBV28 to TRBJ1-1; 7 positions agree with TRBD1. The CDR3 is 15 amino acids. Losses at the gene ends were 5 bases for V and 3 bases for J; bases not matched to a gene: 9. The germline CDR1 and CDR2 sequences are MDHEN and SYDVKM. CDR3 sequence reads: CASSPYQQGYTEAFF. The CDR3 nucleotides read TGTGCCAGCAGTCCATATCAACAGGGGTACACTGAAGCTTTCTTT.

V gene TRBV3-1 (or the pseudogene TRBV3-2) combines with J gene TRBJ1-4; D is possibly TRBD1 (6 bases). CDR1 is LGHDT and CDR2 is YNNKEL in the germline V gene (reference sequence). The CDR3 consists of 12 residues. The V end was cut by 4 bases, the J end by 12 bases, with 12 bases between. The CDR3 DNA reads as TGTGCCAGCAGCCGGGGGCTCTGGGAACTGTTTTTT. Translating gives CASSRGLWELFF.

This clone was observed many times. The rearrangement uses TRBV2 and TRBJ1-6, with D possibly TRBD1 on 5 matching bases. V lost 5 bases, J lost 12 bases, and 8 bases lay in between. The V gene's germline CDR1 is SNHLY and CDR2 FYNNEI. This CDR3 is 11 amino acids long. DNA of the CDR3: TGTGCCAGCAGTAATCAGGGACCCCTCCACTTT. This encodes CASSNQGPLHF.

This chain uses TRBV18 with TRBJ1-1; D is uncertain. The CDR3 extends over 12 amino acids. Trimming took 6 bases from V and 1 from J, leaving 6 bases between them. CDR1 and CDR2 from the germline V gene are KGHSH and LQKENI. DNA for the CDR3: TGTGCCAGCTCTCACAGGAACACTGAAGCTTTCTTT. It yields the protein CASSHRNTEAFF.

J is TRBJ1-3 and V is TRBV9; 7 nucleotides line up with TRBD1. V gave up 3 bases and J gave up 8 bases; unmatched junction bases: 11. The CDR3 is 15 amino acids. Germline assignment: CDR1 SGDLS and CDR2 YYNGEE. The CDR3 DNA reads as TGTGCCAGCAGCGCCTGGACAGGTCAGTCCGACACCATATATTTT. Amino acids: CASSAWTGQSDTIYF. Full variable domain (missing parts from reference TRBV9 and TRBJ1-3): DSGVTQTPKHLITATGQRVTLRCSPRSGDLSVYWYQQSLDQGLQFLIQYYNGEERAKGNILERFSAQQFPDLHSELNLSSLELGDSALYFCASSAWTGQSDTIYFGEGSWLTVV.

The chain couples TRBV30 to TRBJ1-6, with D perhaps matching TRBD1 (5 bases). Trimming stripped 3 bases from V and 7 bases from J, with 10 bases between. This CDR3 region has 13 residues. Germline V lookup: CDR1 GTSNPN, CDR2 SVGIG (reference sequence). This chain's CDR3 is CAWRPGPNSPLHF. The CDR3 coding sequence is TGTGCCTGGAGACCAGGGCCCAATTCACCCCTCCACTTT.